These 9 T cell receptor beta chains were all obtained from the same sample, sequenced in a study of shared clonotypes between healthy human individuals (TCRdb year 2020). The library was generated by the immunoSEQ multiplex PCR assay. Held by TCRdb, this immuneACCESS table contains in-frame sequences only and omits some clones. Under half of the omission traces to an unresolved V gene where checked; the cause of the rest is unknown. The sample table records 2 million to 2.5 million clones; just over 90% of these occur just once. The ten biggest clones cover roughly 0.36% of the sample. Sequences were obtained from naive CD4+ T cells from PBMCs. What the cell subset or site label conveys for this sample: CD45RA+ positively selected. These receptors were obtained from a man aged 18 to 35 in good health. Some clones in this sample may be carry-over from other donors' samples.

As DNA, the CDR3 is TGTGCCAGCAGTACGTGGATAGGTGAAAAACTGTTTTTT. Its protein product is CASSTWIGEKLFF. The rearrangement uses TRBV6-5 and TRBJ1-4; D remains unclear. Germline CDR1 reads MNHEY; CDR2 reads SVGAGI. The CDR3 consists of 13 residues. The ends were cut back, 5 bases at V and 7 bases at J, with 11 bases in the middle.

Comments on this clone: Other nucleotide sequences from this sample produce the same CDR3. This sequence joins TRBV28 and TRBJ1-1, with D perhaps TRBD1 (5 bases). V was shortened by 6 bases and J by 5 bases, with 19 bases between the two germline ends. The germline gives CDR1 MDHEN, CDR2 SYDVKM. The CDR3 extends over 15 amino acids. DNA of the CDR3: TGTGCCAGCAGCCTCACCCGGGGCAGGCGGACTGAAGCTTTCTTT. As protein: CASSLTRGRRTEAFF.

The chain links TRBV11-2 to TRBJ2-1; 7 bases fit TRBD1. The CDR3 has 15 residues. Per the germline V gene, CDR1 is SGHAT and CDR2 is FQNNGV. V shed 4 bases, J shed 7 bases, and the junction held 10 bases outside the gene matches. The CDR3 bases are TGTGCCAGCAGCTCGCGGACAGGTACGTCGAATGAGCAGTTCTTC. Its protein is CASSSRTGTSNEQFF.

Regarding this clone: The identical CDR3 is also encoded by other nucleotide sequences in the sample. The V call is TRBV18, the J call TRBJ2-6; D gene ambiguous. The CDR3 loop spans 15 amino acids. CDR1 and CDR2 from the germline V gene are KGHSH and LQKENI. V shed 2 bases and J shed 0 bases, with 5 bases lying between them. CDR3: CASSPGGSGANVLTF. For the CDR3, the DNA is TGTGCCAGCTCACCAGGTGGCTCTGGGGCCAACGTCCTGACTTTC.

V and J are TRBV6-1 and TRBJ1-5, with TRBD1 matching 9 bases. The germline V gene has CDR1 MNHNS and CDR2 SASEGT. With 8 bases clipped from V and 7 bases from J, the junction kept 12 bases outside the gene matches. The CDR3 has 15 residues. As DNA, the CDR3 is TGTGCCAGCTGGATAGAGGACAGGGGAAAACAGCCCCAGCATTTT. It specifies CASWIEDRGKQPQHF.

This clone was seen once. V gene TRBV11-2 combines with J gene TRBJ2-1, with TRBD2 as a possible D gene (6 bases). Germline lookup yields CDR1 SGHAT and CDR2 FQNNGV. The CDR3 contains 15 residues. V dropped 3 bases and J dropped 1 base, with 10 bases sitting between them. The chain's CDR3 is CASSLWGRSYNEQFF. In DNA form, the CDR3 reads TGTGCCAGCAGCTTGTGGGGGAGGTCCTACAATGAGCAGTTCTTC.

This clone appeared once. V gene TRBV5-4 combines with J gene TRBJ2-3; 11 bases line up with TRBD2. The CDR3 runs 16 residues. V lost 2 bases, J lost 4 bases, and 6 bases stayed unmatched. Germline V gene lookup returns CDR1 SGHNT and CDR2 YYREEE (reference sequence). Written as DNA, the CDR3 is TGTGCCAGCAGCTTAAGACTAGCGGGACCCTCAGATACGCAGTATTTT. Translation gives CASSLRLAGPSDTQYF. The variable domain in full, completed from reference TRBV5-4 and TRBJ2-3, reads ETGVTQSPTHLIKTRGQQVTLRCSSQSGHNTVSWYQQALGQGPQFIFQYYREEENGRGNFPPRFSGLQFPNYSSELNVNALELDDSALYLCASSLRLAGPSDTQYFGPGTRLTVL.

The chain links TRBV19 to TRBJ2-2; D is possibly TRBD2 (6 bases). CDR1 LNHDA and CDR2 SQIVND come from the germline V gene (reference sequence). The CDR3 is 15 residues long. V was pared by 3 bases and J by 4 bases, with 12 bases between. For the CDR3, the DNA is TGTGCCAGTAGTATTGGAGGGGTACTCACCGGGGAGCTGTTTTTT. It translates to CASSIGGVLTGELFF.

The chain uses TRBV18 and TRBJ1-1; D not certain. Trimming left V 3 bases short and J 1 base short, with 12 bases between. Germline V gives CDR1 KGHSH, CDR2 LQKENI. The CDR3 covers 15 residues. The CDR3 DNA reads TGTGCCAGCTCACCGGATTGGTCTTCGAACACTGAAGCTTTCTTT. Translation gives CASSPDWSSNTEAFF.